These T cell receptor beta chains were read from a single sample in a study of vaccination and CD4 T cells after COVID-19. The antigens of these receptors remain unknown. TCRdb recomputed calls from the PCR reads with MiXCR, one row per CDR3 protein. There are several thousand distinct CDR3 sequences in the sample; around 42% occur only once, and over 25% lies in the top ten. Material: CD4+ T cells from blood, cultured in vitro. The source is a human donor in good health. Both conserved end residues are part of each CDR3.

V	J	CDR3
TRBV6-1	TRBJ2-7	CASSSGRGVGYEQYF
TRBV24-1	TRBJ2-2	CATSALAGSTGELFF
TRBV7-2	TRBJ1-1	CASSFGQSEAFF
TRBV11-3	TRBJ2-3	CASSLGLAGGTDTQYF
TRBV7-2	TRBJ1-1	CASSLGGPGSIVTEAFF
TRBV24-1	TRBJ1-1	CATSDHRGVGTEAFF
TRBV7-2	TRBJ2-7	CASSLVGTPYMAYEQYF
TRBV7-9	TRBJ2-1	CASSLTRHEQFF
TRBV6-1	TRBJ2-5	CASTSGTGQSEETQYF
TRBV10-3	TRBJ2-2	CAAQRNTGELFF
TRBV20-1	TRBJ2-5	CSARRLDQETQYF
TRBV7-2	TRBJ2-3	CASSLSRDTDTQYF
TRBV6-2/TRBV6-3	TRBJ2-7	CASKRAGQGGLYEQYF
TRBV6-1	TRBJ2-1	CASILGSSYNEQFF
TRBV6-5	TRBJ2-3	CASSYSGGAPTDTQYF
TRBV7-2	TRBJ2-7	CASSLEVEQYF
TRBV2	TRBJ2-5	CASSEGWVGQETQYF
TRBV9	TRBJ2-4	CASSVDGNIQYF
TRBV6-5	TRBJ2-3	CASSFSSIDTQYF
TRBV21-1	TRBJ2-1	CASSRPPGLAGFGEQFF
TRBV20-1	TRBJ1-5	CSAPRTGKYQPQHF
TRBV15	TRBJ2-7	CATSRDQGGSYEQYF
TRBV28	TRBJ2-2	CASRRGVGNTGELFF
TRBV28	.	CASSIWTASYEQYF
TRBV5-8	TRBJ2-3	CASSLNELAGVDTQYF
TRBV19	TRBJ2-6	CASSIVGTGGTGANVLTF
TRBV6-1	TRBJ2-3	CASSEVLAGTDTQYF
TRBV6-5	TRBJ2-1	CASSYRQGLYNEQFF
TRBV27	TRBJ2-1	CAGSRGNEQFF
TRBV6-2/TRBV6-3	TRBJ1-2	CASSYSTKGDNGYTF
TRBV6-1	TRBJ1-2	CASTGQNEGYTF
TRBV20-1	TRBJ2-7	CSAESSGGVEQYF
TRBV7-2	TRBJ1-5	CASIRSQGSNQPQHF
TRBV20-1	TRBJ1-1	CSAADRSREAFF
TRBV24-1	TRBJ2-1	CATSGQGSYNEQFF
TRBV5-8	TRBJ2-3	CASSAPLAGGLDGTDTQYF
TRBV11-2	TRBJ2-5	CASSWGTWQETQYF
TRBV19	TRBJ2-5	CASSIVFGDRAQETQYF
TRBV7-3	TRBJ2-1	CASSLGQPSNEQFF
TRBV7-2	TRBJ2-7	CASSPNRGRGEQYF
TRBV28	TRBJ2-7	CASSFQAYEQYF
TRBV15	TRBJ2-7	CATSRVRTGVSYEQYF
TRBV11-1	TRBJ2-3	CASSLWLSIEGADTQYF
TRBV20-1	TRBJ1-5	CSARVRVRGNQPQHF
TRBV20-1	TRBJ2-7	CSGYDRQKSDWEQYF
TRBV15	TRBJ1-2	CATSPAPGTGNYGYTF